These 25 T cell receptor beta chains originate from one sample sequenced in a study of identical twins. TCRdb processed the 5' RACE reads anew with MiXCR; each CDR3 protein has one entry. The repertoire has around 480,000 distinct CDR3 sequences, around an eighth of them found once; the top ten carry 0.98%. These data also formed part of another study, on yellow fever vaccine responses in identical twins.

The material sequenced was CD4+ T cells sorted from blood. Receptor source: a young woman in good health.

The chain employs TRBV2 and TRBJ2-7, with 12 bases aligning to TRBD2. The junction had 6 bases not matched to a gene; V was cut back by 9 bases and J by 3 bases. From germline, CDR1 is SNHLY and CDR2 FYNNEI. CDR3 length equals 14 residues. The CDR3 protein is CASRTSGAVYEQYF. CDR3 DNA: TGTGCCAGTCGGACTAGCGGGGCCGTCTACGAGCAGTACTTC. Looking up the rest from reference TRBV2 and TRBJ2-7 gives the full variable domain: EPEVTQTPSHQVTQMGQEVILRCVPISNHLYFYWYRQILGQKVEFLVSFYNNEISEKSEIFDDQFSVERPDGSNFTLKIRSTKLEDSAMYFCASRTSGAVYEQYFGPGTRLTVT.

The gene calls are TRBV5-6 and TRBJ2-5; 9 nucleotides match TRBD1. This CDR3 comprises 14 residues. The germline V gene encodes CDR1 SGHDT and CDR2 YYEEEE. After removal of 4 bases from V and 5 bases from J, the junction contained 6 bases not matched to a gene. CDR3 amino acids: CASSLSGTGETQYF. DNA of the CDR3: TGTGCCAGCAGCCTATCCGGGACAGGGGAGACCCAGTACTTC.

V and J are TRBV6-1 and TRBJ2-1, with D unclear. Trimming cost V 4 bases and J 0 bases, with 7 bases left between them. CDR3 size: 14 residues. Per the germline V gene, CDR1 is MNHNS and CDR2 is SASEGT. The CDR3 here is CASSARSSYNEQFF. The CDR3 DNA is TGTGCCAGCAGTGCGAGAAGCTCCTACAATGAGCAGTTCTTC.

This sequence joins TRBV3-1 and TRBJ1-1, with 10 bases fitting TRBD1. Germline V lookup: CDR1 LGHDT, CDR2 YNNKEL (reference sequence). The trim removed 4 bases at V and 5 bases at J, leaving 4 bases unmatched. The CDR3 totals 14 residues. The CDR3 here is CASSRRGQGTEAFF. The CDR3 coding sequence is TGTGCCAGCAGCCGCAGGGGACAGGGGACTGAAGCTTTCTTT.

The rearrangement uses TRBV6-1 and TRBJ2-5; D is possibly TRBD2 (6 bases). Trimming cost V 8 bases and J 0 bases, with 7 bases left between them. Germline lookup yields CDR1 MNHNS and CDR2 SASEGT. The CDR3 runs to 12 residues. CDR3 nucleotides: TGTGCCAGCCGGGAGTACCAAGAGACCCAGTACTTC. This encodes CASREYQETQYF.

This clonotype appeared a few times. The chain employs TRBV20-1 and TRBJ2-7; the D is unclear. The V end lost 5 bases, the J end lost 3 bases, and 17 bases lay between the germline ends. The CDR3 is 14 amino acids. Germline values: CDR1 DFQATT, CDR2 SNEGSKA (reference sequence). The CDR3 DNA follows: TGCAGTGCTCACCTCCCTGGCGGAAGCTACGAGCAGTACTTC. Translated: CSAHLPGGSYEQYF.

This clonotype was counted between two and nine times. The chain carries TRBV20-1 and TRBJ2-5; the D gene is possibly TRBD2 (5 bases). Germline-derived CDR1 and CDR2 are DFQATT and SNEGSKA (reference sequence). CDR3 length: 13 amino acids. Trimming removed 1 base from V and 4 bases from J, with 10 bases in between. Here the CDR3 reads CSARGEGRETQYF. The CDR3 coding sequence is TGCAGTGCTAGAGGAGAGGGTCGAGAGACCCAGTACTTC.

The chain joins TRBV10-3 to TRBJ2-3; 9 nucleotides match TRBD1. V trimming: 6 bases; J trimming: 0 bases; junction bases outside the gene matches: 4. This CDR3 has 15 residues. The germline V gene encodes CDR1 ENHRY and CDR2 SYGVKD. The CDR3 DNA reads as TGTGCCATCAGACCGGGACAGGGAAGCACAGATACGCAGTATTTT. Translated: CAIRPGQGSTDTQYF.

The rearrangement uses TRBV18 and TRBJ1-1; the D is unclear. Looked up from germline, CDR1 is KGHSH and CDR2 is LQKENI. Trimming removed 3 bases from V and 8 bases from J, with 7 bases in between. This CDR3 has 11 amino acids. In nucleotides, the CDR3 is TGTGCCAGCTCACCTGCGGGGGAAGCTTTCTTT. It encodes CASSPAGEAFF.

In this sample, this clonotype turned up a few times. This sequence joins TRBV29-1 and TRBJ1-6; D is undetermined. CDR1 is SQVTM and CDR2 is ANQGSEA in the germline V gene. The germline V and J ends were trimmed by 6 bases and 5 bases, with 14 bases remaining between them. CDR3 length: 14 amino acids. The DNA for the CDR3 is TGCAGCGTGAGGACGAGTGGGAATAATTCACCCCTCCACTTT. Amino acids: CSVRTSGNNSPLHF.

The gene calls are TRBV19 and TRBJ2-3; D is uncertain. Trimming pared 5 bases from V and 3 bases from J, leaving 12 bases between. The CDR3 is made up of 14 amino acids. The germline V gene encodes CDR1 LNHDA and CDR2 SQIVND (reference sequence). DNA for the CDR3: TGTGCCAGTAGTCGAGGATCTGAGACAGATACGCAGTATTTT. The encoded protein is CASSRGSETDTQYF.

The chain has TRBV3-1 and TRBJ2-3; 12 bases match TRBD2. The J segment lost 5 bases and the V segment lost 1 base, leaving 1 base of the junction unmatched. CDR3 length: 15 amino acids. Germline V gives CDR1 LGHDT, CDR2 YNNKEL (reference sequence). The CDR3 reads CASSQVTSGRDTQYF. The CDR3 bases are TGTGCCAGCAGCCAAGTGACTAGCGGGAGAGATACGCAGTATTTT.

The CDR3, as DNA: TGTGCCAGCAGTCTTCGACAGACCTCTGGAAACACCATATATTTT. It translates to CASSLRQTSGNTIYF. This chain connects TRBV6-1 to TRBJ1-3; maybe TRBD1 (5 bases). V lost 5 bases, J lost 0 bases, and 11 bases lay in between. CDR3 length: 15 amino acids. Germline V gene lookup returns CDR1 MNHNS and CDR2 SASEGT.

This clonotype was found a few times. The chain recombines TRBV5-1 with TRBJ2-7; 10 nucleotides align to TRBD1. Germline V CDR1 and CDR2: SGHRS, YFSETQ. This CDR3 contains 14 residues. The ends lost 4 bases at V and 1 base at J; junction bases unmatched: 2. CDR3 protein: CASSMGQGSYEQYF. Written as DNA, the CDR3 is TGCGCCAGCAGCATGGGACAGGGGTCCTACGAGCAGTACTTC. The entire variable domain, with the rest obtained from reference TRBV5-1 and TRBJ2-7, is as follows: KAGVTQTPRYLIKTRGQQVTLSCSPISGHRSVSWYQQTPGQGLQFLFEYFSETQRNKGNFPGRFSGRQFSNSRSEMNVSTLELGDSALYLCASSMGQGSYEQYFGPGTRLTVT.

This chain uses TRBV27 with TRBJ2-2; D possibly corresponds to TRBD2 (6 bases). V was cut by 6 bases and J by 6 bases, with 14 bases left in between. Looked up from germline, CDR1 is MNHEY and CDR2 is SMNVEV (reference sequence). The CDR3 consists of 14 residues. CDR3 bases: TGTGCCAGCAGGTTGGGTTGGGGGGCCGGGGAGCTGTTTTTT. Translation gives CASRLGWGAGELFF.

The chain is built from TRBV5-1 and TRBJ1-4; TRBD1 matches 9 bases. V lost 4 bases to trimming and J lost 0 bases; unmatched junction nucleotides: 7. Germline V gene sequence: CDR1 SGHRS, CDR2 YFSETQ. The CDR3 runs to 17 residues. CDR3 bases: TGCGCCAGCAGCCCAGGACAGGGGCGTGCAACTAATGAAAAACTGTTTTTT. The encoded protein is CASSPGQGRATNEKLFF.

The chain links TRBV4-3 to TRBJ2-7; TRBD1 matches 8 bases. The CDR3 is 15 amino acids. The J segment lost 4 bases and the V segment lost 1 base, leaving 6 bases of the junction unmatched. CDR1 is LGHNA and CDR2 is YSLEER in the germline V gene. The CDR3 DNA follows: TGCGCCAGCAGCCAAGCGGCAGGGGGCTTATACGAGCAGTACTTC. Protein product: CASSQAAGGLYEQYF.

This clonotype showed up just a few times. The chain couples TRBV15 to TRBJ1-5; maybe TRBD1 (5 bases). The CDR3 totals 19 residues. Trimming took 0 bases from V and 0 from J, leaving 18 bases between them. Per the germline V gene, CDR1 is LNHNV and CDR2 is YYDKDF (reference sequence). As DNA, the CDR3 is TGTGCCACCAGCAGAGAAGGCCAGGGTGGCCCGTATAGCAATCAGCCCCAGCATTTT. Amino acids: CATSREGQGGPYSNQPQHF.

This clonotype showed up many times. J is TRBJ2-2 and V is TRBV5-1; D is unresolved. The CDR3 contains 14 residues. V was cut by 4 bases and J by 1 base, with 8 bases left in between. CDR1 is SGHRS, CDR2 YFSETQ, per germline. DNA of the CDR3: TGCGCCAGCAGCCCGGACCAGAACACCGGGGAGCTGTTTTTT. Its protein is CASSPDQNTGELFF.

The V call is TRBV5-1, the J call TRBJ2-7; tentative D call: TRBD2 (6 bases). The CDR3 totals 15 residues. V lost 0 bases, J lost 4 bases, and 14 bases lay in between. Germline assignment: CDR1 SGHRS and CDR2 YFSETQ. The CDR3 sequence is CASSLEPGDDYEQYF. The CDR3 DNA is TGCGCCAGCAGCTTGGAACCGGGGGACGATTACGAGCAGTACTTC.

The rearrangement links TRBV28 to TRBJ2-7, with 10 positions matching TRBD2. In germline, CDR1 is MDHEN, CDR2 SYDVKM. The trim removed 3 bases at V and 12 bases at J, leaving 11 bases unmatched. The CDR3 extends over 14 amino acids. The CDR3 coding sequence is TGTGCCAGCAGTTTCTGGACTAGCGGAGCCGGGCCGTACTTC. This gives the protein CASSFWTSGAGPYF. Variable domain in full (rest from reference TRBV28 and TRBJ2-7): DVKVTQSSRYLVKRTGEKVFLECVQDMDHENMFWYRQDPGLGLRLIYFSYDVKMKEKGDIPEGYSVSREKKERFSLILESASTNQTSMYLCASSFWTSGAGPYFGPGTRLTVT.

J is TRBJ2-1 and V is TRBV6-1; 11 bases are a match to TRBD2. Per the germline V gene, CDR1 is MNHNS and CDR2 is SASEGT. V shed 5 bases and J 9 bases; nucleotides not matched to a gene: 6. The CDR3 spans 14 residues. The CDR3 nucleotides are TGTGCCAGCAGTCCGCTAGCGGGAGGAGGTGAGCAGTTCTTC. Its protein product is CASSPLAGGGEQFF.

This clonotype was seen a few times. CDR3 amino acids: CASSPQILAKNIQYF. In DNA form, the CDR3 reads TGTGCCAGCTCACCACAGATTCTAGCCAAAAACATTCAGTACTTC. This rearrangement joins TRBV18 to TRBJ2-4; D is undetermined. Germline loops: CDR1 KGHSH, CDR2 LQKENI. The V end lost 1 base, the J end lost 0 bases, and 7 bases lay between the germline ends. CDR3 size: 15 residues. Full variable domain (remainder filled in from reference TRBV18 and TRBJ2-4): NAGVMQNPRHLVRRRGQEARLRCSPMKGHSHVYWYRQLPEEGLKFMVYLQKENIIDESGMPKERFSAEFPKEGPSILRIQQVVRGDSAAYFCASSPQILAKNIQYFGAGTRLSVL.

This clonotype occurred a few times. The chain has TRBV10-3 and TRBJ2-1, with 7 bases identical to TRBD2. CDR3 length: 14 residues. CDR1 is ENHRY, CDR2 SYGVKD, per germline. Losses at the gene ends were 3 bases for V and 4 bases for J; bases not matched to a gene: 3. CDR3 protein: CAISEAGPYNEQFF. CDR3 nucleotides: TGTGCCATCAGTGAAGCGGGACCATACAATGAGCAGTTCTTC.

This clonotype was detected a few times. This sequence joins TRBV20-1 and TRBJ2-4; 8 bases line up with TRBD2. Germline-derived CDR1 and CDR2 are DFQATT and SNEGSKA (reference sequence). After removal of 0 bases from V and 8 bases from J, the junction contained 9 bases not matched to a gene. This CDR3 is built from 15 residues. The CDR3 sequence: CSARDAGRAADIQYF. CDR3 DNA: TGCAGTGCTAGAGACGCCGGGAGGGCCGCGGACATTCAGTACTTC.